One and the same sample provided the 10 T cell receptor beta chains below, sequenced in a study of OX40 agonist ivuxolimab in advanced cancers. Assay used: immunoSEQ multiplex PCR; TCRdb lists only in-frame clones, some missing. The sample holds 65,000 to 75,000 clones, 80% to 90% seen once. Sample: CD4+ or CD8+ T cells sorted from blood, taken in a trial of the OX40 agonist ivuxolimab. The receptors come from an adult with an advanced solid tumor such as melanoma, head and neck, liver or kidney cancer.

The chain joins TRBV28 to TRBJ1-2; D is uncertain. V shed 6 bases and J shed 11 bases, with 16 bases lying between them. There are 12 residues in the CDR3. Germline V lookup: CDR1 MDHEN, CDR2 SYDVKM. The CDR3 reads CASSLGIIGYTF. DNA for the CDR3: TGTGCCAGCAGCCTAGGTATTATTGGTTACACCTTC.

The chain combines TRBV11-3 with TRBJ2-7; the D gene is possibly TRBD1 (6 bases). V lost 8 bases, J lost 6 bases, and 20 bases lay in between. The V gene's germline CDR1 is SGHNT and CDR2 YENEEA. CDR3 size: 14 residues. CDR3 DNA sequence: TGTGCCAGCTCCGAAGGGGGACACGACTCCGAGCAGTACTTC. Translated: CASSEGGHDSEQYF.

This clone was counted once. The genes are TRBV19 and TRBJ2-5, with 8 bases identical to TRBD2. The CDR3 consists of 15 residues. With V trimmed by 1 base and J by 2 bases, 3 bases remained unmatched. Germline CDR1 reads LNHDA; CDR2 reads SQIVND (reference sequence). The CDR3: CASSIVTSGQETQYF. The CDR3 DNA follows: TGTGCCAGTAGTATAGTTACTAGCGGACAAGAGACCCAGTACTTC.

The rearrangement joins TRBV11-1 to TRBJ2-3, with D possibly TRBD2 on 6 matching bases. Germline loops: CDR1 SGHAT, CDR2 FQDESV (reference sequence). CDR3 length: 14 amino acids. With 4 bases removed from V and 6 bases from J, the gap between germline ends came to 14 bases. The CDR3 protein is CASSYAGPRDTQYF. The CDR3, as DNA: TGTGCCAGCAGCTACGCGGGGCCACGGGATACGCAGTATTTT.

The chain couples TRBV29-1 to TRBJ2-7, with TRBD2 identical over 7 bases. The CDR3 contains 13 residues. Looked up from germline, CDR1 is SQVTM and CDR2 is ANQGSEA. This CDR3 is CSVAGWESYEQYF. CDR3 bases: TGCAGTGTAGCGGGTTGGGAAAGCTACGAGCAGTACTTC.

The V call is TRBV4-1, the J call TRBJ1-2, with 9 bases aligning to TRBD1. The CDR3 consists of 17 residues. The trim removed 0 bases at V and 5 bases at J, leaving 10 bases unmatched. Germline V gene data show CDR1 as MGHRA and CDR2 as YSYEKL. The CDR3 DNA reads as TGCGCCAGCAGCCAAGAGGGAAGAAGGACAGGGGATTATGGCTACACCTTC. It translates to CASSQEGRRTGDYGYTF.

This rearrangement joins TRBV7-3 to TRBJ1-1; D is unresolved. The CDR3 totals 14 residues. Per germline, CDR1 SGHTA and CDR2 FQGTGA. The V gene lost 2 bases and the J gene lost 1 base, with 8 bases spanning the gap. As DNA, the CDR3 is TGTGCCAGCAGCTTAGGATCCGGGAACACTGAAGCTTTCTTT. This translates into CASSLGSGNTEAFF.

This clone has just one count. In nucleotides, the CDR3 is TGTGCCAGCAGCTTGGGTATATCCCGACTAGCGGGAGGAGAGCAGTACTTC. Its translation: CASSLGISRLAGGEQYF. The genes are TRBV7-9 and TRBJ2-7, with 13 bases identical to TRBD2. Germline-derived CDR1 and CDR2 are SEHNR and FQNEAQ (reference sequence). Trimming took 3 bases from V and 7 from J; bases not matched to a gene: 12. This CDR3 contains 17 residues.

This clone was picked up one time. The chain couples TRBV5-6 to TRBJ2-5; 8 bases match TRBD1. This CDR3 region has 13 residues. Trimming cost V 4 bases and J 5 bases; bases outside gene matches: 4. From germline, CDR1 is SGHDT and CDR2 YYEEEE. CDR3 nucleotide sequence: TGTGCCAGCAGCCGGACAGGGAGGGAGACCCAGTACTTC. Translating gives CASSRTGRETQYF.

The rearrangement joins TRBV6-6 to TRBJ1-5; tentative D call: TRBD1 (5 bases). The CDR3 contains 13 residues. Trimming removed 3 bases from V and 6 bases from J, with 9 bases in between. The germline V gene has CDR1 MNHNY and CDR2 SVGAGI (reference sequence). Written as DNA, the CDR3 is TGTGCCAGCAGTTATCAGAGGGGTCAGCCCCAGCATTTT. This gives the protein CASSYQRGQPQHF.